This TCR beta chain was profiled in a study of Ad26.COV2.S vaccination and SARS-CoV-2 variants. Worth noting for this clone: Its matching antigen is unknown.

The method was immunoSEQ multiplex PCR; TCRdb's version includes in-frame clones alone and lacks a portion of them. The table includes roughly 700,000 clones, more than 80% detected once. Described treatment: 19 received Ad26.COV2.S at low or high dose, single or two shots; a few received placebo; per-sample allocation not given. It was on day 63 after the first vaccine or placebo injection that samples were taken. In Boston, the donor was an adult between 18-55 years of age. Vaccination used an Ad26 vector expressing Wuhan-strain SARS-CoV-2 spike. V lost 5 bases and J lost 6; bases outside the gene matches: 5. CDR1 and CDR2 (germline): SGHRS, YFSETQ. There are 14 residues in the CDR3. Study-level results: Non-spike TCR breadth did not differ much between vaccine and placebo recipients. Substantial response breadth was reportedly seen for spike-specific CD8+ and CD4+ T cells after vaccination.

This specimen was peripheral blood, taken in a trial of Ad26.COV2.S vaccine versus placebo. V usage is TRBV5-1 and J usage is TRBJ2-1; 10 nucleotides agree with TRBD2. This TCR came from a person between 18 and 65 years old who received the Ad26.COV2.S COVID-19 vaccine or a placebo. The CDR3 sequence is CASRSGGAGNEQFF. The CDR3 coding sequence is TGCGCCAGCAGGAGCGGGGGGGCCGGCAATGAGCAGTTCTTC.